Below are 11 T cell receptor beta chains sequenced from a single sample in a study of blood T cell repertoires in COVID-19. The method was immunoSEQ multiplex PCR; TCRdb's version includes in-frame clones alone and lacks a portion of them. Of about 46,000 clones in the sample, about 86% were seen once. The sample comprised PBMCs or T cells enriched from blood (not recorded which). The receptor set was obtained from a woman aged 45-60 years who had recovered from COVID-19.

The gene calls are TRBV29-1 and TRBJ2-2; 8 bases align to TRBD1. Germline V gene data show CDR1 as SQVTM and CDR2 as ANQGSEA. This CDR3 is 14 amino acids long. Trimming removed 7 bases from V and 4 bases from J; junction bases left unmatched: 8. This chain's CDR3 is CSGATGVLTGELFF. The CDR3 bases are TGCAGCGGAGCGACAGGGGTGCTCACCGGGGAGCTGTTTTTT.

This sequence joins TRBV28 and TRBJ1-2; perhaps TRBD1 as D (5 bases). This CDR3 has 14 residues. Germline V CDR1 and CDR2: MDHEN, SYDVKM. V was trimmed by 5 bases and J by 8 bases, leaving 18 bases between them. This chain's CDR3 is CASSPQGAPSGYTF. The CDR3 nucleotides are TGTGCCAGCAGTCCCCAAGGGGCCCCAAGCGGCTACACCTTC.

The CDR3 spells CSASAGTGGRSNQPQHF. The CDR3 region has the DNA TGCAGTGCTAGTGCCGGGACAGGGGGCAGGAGCAATCAGCCCCAGCATTTT. The V gene is TRBV20-1, the J gene TRBJ1-5; TRBD1 agrees at 12 bases. Germline lookup yields CDR1 DFQATT and CDR2 SNEGSKA (reference sequence). Trimming cost V 3 bases and J 1 base; bases outside gene matches: 7. The CDR3 covers 17 residues.

The chain combines TRBV6-2 or TRBV6-3 with TRBJ1-2; D remains unclear. There are 13 residues in the CDR3. V lost 3 bases and J lost 10, with 15 bases in between. Germline V lookup: CDR1 MNHEY, CDR2 SVGEGT. DNA of the CDR3: TGTGCCAGCAGTTATAATAAGGCGGGCGTCTACACCTTC. It specifies CASSYNKAGVYTF.

This chain uses TRBV6-5 with TRBJ2-5, with 15 bases aligning to TRBD2. Trimming took 8 bases from V and 5 from J; bases not matched to a gene: 6. The CDR3 has 15 residues. Germline loops: CDR1 MNHEY, CDR2 SVGAGI. This CDR3 reads CASPGLAGGGETQYF. DNA for the CDR3: TGTGCCAGCCCGGGACTAGCGGGAGGCGGGGAGACCCAGTACTTC.

The J gene is TRBJ1-5, the V gene TRBV4-1; D not certain. Trimming cost V 1 base and J 9 bases, with 13 bases left between them. Germline V gene data show CDR1 as MGHRA and CDR2 as YSYEKL. The CDR3 loop spans 14 amino acids. The CDR3 nucleotides are TGCGCCAGCAGCCAAGCGGACTCCCCGGGGCCCCAGCATTTT. Translated, it gives CASSQADSPGPQHF.

The chain combines TRBV6-5 with TRBJ1-3; weak D call: TRBD1 (5 bases). The CDR3 contains 14 residues. V was clipped by 5 bases and J by 4 bases, with 12 bases between them. Germline CDR1 is MNHEY and CDR2 is SVGAGI. In nucleotides, the CDR3 is TGTGCCAGCAGTCTACAGGAGGGGGGAAACACCATATATTTT. It codes for CASSLQEGGNTIYF.

The chain carries TRBV5-1 and TRBJ2-5; 9 positions match TRBD2. Germline CDR1 is SGHRS and CDR2 is YFSETQ. Trimming removed 7 bases from V and 5 bases from J; junction bases left unmatched: 12. The CDR3 sequence is 15 residues long. The CDR3 protein is CASSSGGGGTETQYF. The CDR3 DNA follows: TGCGCCAGCTCGAGCGGCGGGGGGGGCACGGAGACCCAGTACTTC.

This sequence joins TRBV7-8 and TRBJ1-4; TRBD1 is a possible D gene (5 bases). The CDR3 contains 16 residues. The V and J ends lost 2 bases and 3 bases respectively, with 13 bases between them. Germline loops: CDR1 SGHVS, CDR2 FQNEAQ. The CDR3: CASSLRGGSANEKLFF. CDR3 DNA sequence: TGTGCCAGCAGCTTACGTGGGGGGTCCGCTAATGAAAAACTGTTTTTT.

The CDR3 DNA reads TGTGCCAGCAGTGAAGAACTGACAGGGGATAGCAATCAGCCCCAGCATTTT. This codes for CASSEELTGDSNQPQHF. The V and J genes are TRBV2 and TRBJ1-5; 8 bases agree with TRBD1. V trimming: 1 base; J trimming: 0 bases; junction bases outside the gene matches: 5. The CDR3 is made up of 17 amino acids. CDR1 is SNHLY and CDR2 is FYNNEI in the germline V gene.

The rearrangement uses TRBV18 and TRBJ1-1; D not resolved. In germline, CDR1 is KGHSH, CDR2 LQKENI. V was clipped by 6 bases and J by 1 base, with 12 bases between them. This CDR3 is 14 amino acids long. DNA of the CDR3: TGTGCCAGCTCTCCCGAGATCCGGAACACTGAAGCTTTCTTT. Translation: CASSPEIRNTEAFF. The whole variable domain, filled in from reference TRBV18 and TRBJ1-1, reads NAGVMQNPRHLVRRRGQEARLRCSPMKGHSHVYWYRQLPEEGLKFMVYLQKENIIDESGMPKERFSAEFPKEGPSILRIQQVVRGDSAAYFCASSPEIRNTEAFFGQGTRLTVV.